What follows are 4 T cell receptor beta chains derived from one specimen sequenced in a study of spatial heterogeneity in lung cancer. Time point specified: sample taken at primary tumor resection. The antigens these receptors bind are not known. Whole-study results and caveats: Tumor mutation count correlated with how many alpha and beta TCRs expanded intratumorally.

One entry per CDR3 protein results from TCRdb running MiXCR on the 5' RACE reads. The sample contains 6,000 to 7,500 distinct CDR3 sequences, around an eighth of which appear only once. The sample consisted of lung tumor tissue, taken at surgery. The receptors were gathered from a male donor with early-stage non-small cell lung cancer.

As for this clonotype: The library was prepared for alpha chains; this beta chain is a stray read, so its frequency means little. The chain combines TRBV20-1 with TRBJ2-1; maybe TRBD2 (6 bases). Per germline, CDR1 DFQATT and CDR2 SNEGSKA (reference sequence). V was clipped by 1 base and J by 4 bases, with 17 bases between them. This CDR3 has 16 residues. The CDR3 protein is CSARVLGAGKYNEQFF. CDR3 coding DNA: TGCAGTGCTAGAGTCCTAGGGGCGGGGAAATACAATGAGCAGTTCTTC.

In regard to this clonotype: The size of this beta chain means little, since it is a stray read in a library made for alpha chains. This chain uses TRBV24-1 with TRBJ2-1, with 8 bases matching TRBD1. Germline assignment: CDR1 KGHDR and CDR2 SFDVKD. Trimming took 6 bases from V and 9 from J; bases not matched to a gene: 6. This CDR3 contains 13 residues. The CDR3 coding sequence is TGTGCCACCAGTAGACAGGGGTTGGGTGAGCAGTTCTTC. It specifies CATSRQGLGEQFF.

This clonotype was observed many times. Found in a library prepared for alpha chains, this beta chain is an off-target read, and its abundance has little meaning. The rearrangement joins TRBV6-1 to TRBJ1-6; D remains ambiguous. Per the germline V gene, CDR1 is MNHNS and CDR2 is SASEGT. The CDR3 has 15 residues. V lost 2 bases to trimming and J lost 3 bases, with 8 bases between them. This chain's CDR3 is CASSETELYNSPLHF. CDR3 nucleotide sequence: TGTGCCAGCAGTGAAACAGAACTCTATAATTCACCCCTCCACTTT.

This clonotype was found many times. This beta chain is off target for a library built for alpha chains, so its abundance means little. This chain uses TRBV27 with TRBJ1-5; TRBD1 matches 8 bases. The V and J ends lost 7 bases and 7 bases, in that order; junction bases with no gene match: 9. The germline V gene has CDR1 MNHEY and CDR2 SMNVEV (reference sequence). CDR3 length: 14 amino acids. CDR3 amino acids: CASNPGGPGQPQHF. The CDR3 coding sequence is TGTGCCAGCAACCCAGGGGGCCCGGGGCAGCCCCAGCATTTT.